Below are 20 T cell receptor beta chains sequenced from a single sample in a study of T cell responses to AZD1222 COVID-19 vaccine. The data were produced by immunoSEQ multiplex PCR, yet TCRdb's version contains in-frame clones alone and is incomplete. Of approximately 200,000 clones listed, approximately 93% are singletons. The sequencing used peripheral blood, collected 28 days after the second AZD1222 dose. The receptors derive from an adult who received the AZD1222 COVID-19 vaccine.

Concerning this clone itself: The sample contains more than one DNA sequence encoding this CDR3. This sequence joins TRBV6-5 and TRBJ1-1, with D uncertain. This CDR3 is 13 amino acids long. Trimming shortened V by 5 bases and J by 2 bases, and 9 bases separated the two germline ends. Germline CDR1 is MNHEY and CDR2 is SVGAGI. This CDR3 is CASSRQENTEAFF. The DNA for the CDR3 is TGTGCCAGCAGTCGGCAGGAAAACACTGAAGCTTTCTTT.

This clone has only one observation. This rearrangement joins TRBV6-5 to TRBJ1-5; TRBD1 might be the D (6 bases). The V end lost 2 bases, the J end lost 5 bases, and 13 bases lay between the germline ends. CDR1 is MNHEY, CDR2 SVGAGI, per germline. The CDR3 length is 15 residues. CDR3 in amino acids: CASSYGRGLDQPQHF. The CDR3 region has the DNA TGTGCCAGCAGTTACGGCAGGGGCCTAGATCAGCCCCAGCATTTT.

The chain carries TRBV6-5 and TRBJ1-2; the D is unclear. Looked up from germline, CDR1 is MNHEY and CDR2 is SVGAGI. V was trimmed by 0 bases and J by 5 bases, leaving 10 bases between them. This CDR3 has 14 amino acids. The CDR3 DNA sequence: TGTGCCAGCAGTTACTCGGTAACGATTTATGGCTACACCTTC. It specifies CASSYSVTIYGYTF.

This clone was seen once. This chain connects TRBV5-4 to TRBJ2-7, with a possible D match to TRBD1 (5 bases). Germline CDR1 SGHNT, CDR2 YYREEE (reference sequence). This CDR3 region has 14 residues. Trimming stripped 3 bases from V and 4 bases from J, with 14 bases between. The DNA for the CDR3 is TGTGCCAGCAGCTGGGGTCAGGGAAAATACGAGCAGTACTTC. Translating gives CASSWGQGKYEQYF.

The sample holds one count of this clone. The chain combines TRBV6-5 with TRBJ2-3; no firm D call. CDR3 length equals 15 residues. V lost 4 bases, J lost 0 bases, and 11 bases lay in between. Germline V gene data show CDR1 as MNHEY and CDR2 as SVGAGI. CDR3: CASSSHSGSTDTQYF. CDR3 sequence (DNA): TGTGCCAGCAGTTCCCACAGTGGCAGCACAGATACGCAGTATTTT.

This clone was recorded once. The V gene is TRBV9, the J gene TRBJ1-2; D possibly corresponds to TRBD1 (5 bases). The CDR3 covers 15 residues. Germline V gives CDR1 SGDLS, CDR2 YYNGEE. V lost 6 bases and J lost 4, with 19 bases in between. DNA of the CDR3: TGTGCCAGCACCGCTACGGGGGGGATCGGCTATGGCTACACCTTC. This codes for CASTATGGIGYGYTF. Complete variable domain (other parts from reference TRBV9 and TRBJ1-2): DSGVTQTPKHLITATGQRVTLRCSPRSGDLSVYWYQQSLDQGLQFLIQYYNGEERAKGNILERFSAQQFPDLHSELNLSSLELGDSALYFCASTATGGIGYGYTFGSGTRLTVV.

The chain combines TRBV5-1 with TRBJ1-4, with a tentative D call TRBD1 (5 bases). Per germline, CDR1 SGHRS and CDR2 YFSETQ. Deletions cut 0 bases from V and 3 bases from J, with 9 bases between. CDR3 length: 15 residues. The CDR3 DNA reads as TGCGCCAGCAGCTTGGATCGGGGGGCTAATGAAAAACTGTTTTTT. Amino acid sequence: CASSLDRGANEKLFF.

This clone was recorded only once. V gene TRBV7-2 combines with J gene TRBJ1-2, with D possibly matching TRBD1 (5 bases). The germline gives CDR1 SGHTA, CDR2 FQGNSA. The V end was cut by 2 bases, the J end by 0 bases, with 10 bases between. This CDR3 is built from 15 residues. DNA for the CDR3: TGTGCCAGCAGCTTACAAGGGGTAGCTAACTATGGCTACACCTTC. It codes for CASSLQGVANYGYTF.

This chain connects TRBV5-5 to TRBJ2-5, with TRBD2 identical over 11 bases. V was clipped by 2 bases and J by 2 bases; unmatched bases: 5. Germline V gene data show CDR1 as SGHKS and CDR2 as YYEKEE (reference sequence). CDR3 size: 16 residues. The CDR3 bases are TGTGCCAGCAGCTTCCTAGCGGGGGGAGGACAAGAGACCCAGTACTTC. It yields the protein CASSFLAGGGQETQYF. Variable domain in full (rest from reference TRBV5-5 and TRBJ2-5): DAGVTQSPTHLIKTRGQQVTLRCSPISGHKSVSWYQQVLGQGPQFIFQYYEKEERGRGNFPDRFSARQFPNYSSELNVNALLLGDSALYLCASSFLAGGGQETQYFGPGTRLLVL.

This clone was counted a single time. The chain employs TRBV5-4 and TRBJ1-3, with D maybe TRBD1 (5 bases). The CDR3 consists of 13 residues. The germline V gene encodes CDR1 SGHNT and CDR2 YYREEE (reference sequence). Trimming stripped 6 bases from V and 2 bases from J, with 9 bases between. The CDR3 protein is CASTQGPGNTIYF. CDR3 nucleotide sequence: TGTGCCAGCACCCAGGGCCCTGGAAACACCATATATTTT.

In nucleotides, the CDR3 is TGTGCCAGCAGCTCCCGAGGGGATAACGCAGATACGCAGTATTTT. Translating gives CASSSRGDNADTQYF. The chain has TRBV7-8 and TRBJ2-3; D may match TRBD1 or TRBD2 (5 bases each). V was trimmed by 4 bases and J by 4 bases, leaving 15 bases between them. Looked up from germline, CDR1 is SGHVS and CDR2 is FQNEAQ. CDR3 length: 15 residues.

V and J are TRBV9 and TRBJ1-3; D call uncertain. Germline CDR1 and CDR2: SGDLS and YYNGEE. V was shortened by 2 bases and J by 0 bases, with 9 bases between the two germline ends. The CDR3 extends over 15 amino acids. CDR3 coding DNA: TGTGCCAGCAGCGTCGGGCTTTTCTCTGGAAACACCATATATTTT. This encodes CASSVGLFSGNTIYF.

CDR3 loop: CASSESRQPYGYTF. The CDR3 nucleotides read TGTGCCAGCAGTGAATCCCGCCAGCCCTATGGCTACACCTTC. J is TRBJ1-2 and V is TRBV2; D is ambiguous. The CDR3 runs 14 residues. The germline gives CDR1 SNHLY, CDR2 FYNNEI. Trimming took 2 bases from V and 4 from J, leaving 11 bases between them.

V usage is TRBV30 and J usage is TRBJ1-2, with a possible D match to TRBD1 (6 bases). This CDR3 has 18 amino acids. The V end was cut by 3 bases, the J end by 0 bases, with 23 bases between. From germline, CDR1 is GTSNPN and CDR2 SVGIG (reference sequence). Written as DNA, the CDR3 is TGTGCCTGGAGAGGGGGGTGGCTATCCCCATCCGCTAACTATGGCTACACCTTC. Its protein is CAWRGGWLSPSANYGYTF.

This sequence joins TRBV24-1 and TRBJ2-2, with TRBD1 matching 7 bases. Germline V gene data show CDR1 as KGHDR and CDR2 as SFDVKD. V dropped 2 bases and J dropped 2; count of bases not matched to a gene: 4. The CDR3 is 16 residues long. The CDR3 DNA follows: TGTGCCACCAGTGATTCTGGGACAGCTAACACCGGGGAGCTGTTTTTT. Translating it yields CATSDSGTANTGELFF.

The chain links TRBV11-2 to TRBJ1-3; TRBD1 matches at 8 bases. V lost 3 bases to trimming and J lost 0 bases; unmatched junction nucleotides: 1. Germline V gene data show CDR1 as SGHAT and CDR2 as FQNNGV. This CDR3 is 15 amino acids long. The CDR3 region is CASSFGTGSGNTIYF. The CDR3 DNA follows: TGTGCCAGCAGCTTTGGGACAGGCTCTGGAAACACCATATATTTT.

The chain uses TRBV19 and TRBJ1-4; D gene unclear. V lost 3 bases and J 3 bases, leaving 5 bases between the germline ends. Germline V gives CDR1 LNHDA, CDR2 SQIVND (reference sequence). The CDR3 contains 13 residues. The CDR3: CASSIRSNEKLFF. Here the CDR3 DNA reads TGTGCCAGTAGTATTCGGTCTAATGAAAAACTGTTTTTT.

The chain has TRBV5-1 and TRBJ1-2, with 7 positions matching TRBD1. Germline CDR1 reads SGHRS; CDR2 reads YFSETQ. This CDR3 has 15 residues. The V gene end was trimmed by 3 bases and the J gene end by 0 bases; junction bases not matched to a gene: 5. The CDR3 sequence: CASSSGTAANYGYTF. CDR3 bases: TGCGCCAGCAGCTCCGGGACAGCAGCTAACTATGGCTACACCTTC.

The chain couples TRBV5-1 to TRBJ1-1; TRBD1 matches 8 bases. The CDR3 runs 14 residues. J lost 3 bases, V lost 4 bases, and 5 bases had no gene match. CDR1 is SGHRS and CDR2 is YFSETQ in the germline V gene. CDR3 in DNA: TGCGCCAGCAGCGTCCAGGGGGCTTACACTGAAGCTTTCTTT. It encodes CASSVQGAYTEAFF.

The chain carries TRBV6-5 and TRBJ2-7; D is possibly TRBD1 (7 bases). Trimming left V 7 bases short and J 3 bases short, with 16 bases between. The CDR3 runs to 14 residues. In germline, CDR1 is MNHEY, CDR2 SVGAGI. DNA of the CDR3: TGTGCCAGCAACCCAGGGGGGCCCGACTACGAGCAGTACTTC. It specifies CASNPGGPDYEQYF.